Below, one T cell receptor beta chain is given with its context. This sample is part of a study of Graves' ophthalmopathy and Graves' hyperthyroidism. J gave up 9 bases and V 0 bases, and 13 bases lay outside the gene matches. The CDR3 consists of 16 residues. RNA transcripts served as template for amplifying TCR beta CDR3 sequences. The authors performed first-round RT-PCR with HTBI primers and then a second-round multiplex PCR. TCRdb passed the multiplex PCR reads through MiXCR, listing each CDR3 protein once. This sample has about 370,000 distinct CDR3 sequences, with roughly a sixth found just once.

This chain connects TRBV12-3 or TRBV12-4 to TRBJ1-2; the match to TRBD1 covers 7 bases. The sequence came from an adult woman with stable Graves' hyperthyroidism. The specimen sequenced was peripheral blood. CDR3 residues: CASSLAAEGAILSYTF. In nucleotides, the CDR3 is TGTGCCAGCAGTTTAGCGGCGGAGGGGGCGATTTTAAGCTACACCTTC.